This TCR beta chain was recovered during a study of shared clonotypes between healthy human individuals (dated by TCRdb to the early 2020s). Study-level background: The cohort included three men and a couple of women between 18 and 49 years of age. For each donor, three plates each were used for CD4 naive and CD4 memory, two plates were used for CD8 naive, and one plate was used for CD8 memory. To estimate repertoire size and how much clonotype sharing occurs between individuals, the study deeply sequenced the blood TCR repertoires of several healthy adults. To increase sequencing depth and limit assay-specific biases, TCR repertoire library preparation and sequencing were carried out by different laboratories using diverse techniques. Between about 0.85 and 9.5 billion PBMCs per donor were obtained by leukapheresis. What the work shows at the level of the full study, not this receptor alone: The small number of donors limited the genetic and exposure-history diversity represented. Only blood was sampled, and tissue TCR repertoires likely differ from those in blood. Naive subsets generally had larger estimated clonotype richness than memory subsets. Pairwise subsampling indicated that sequencing depth was expected to affect the degree of clonotype sharing among donors. Even with the large sequencing depth, rarefaction of the sorted-subset datasets indicated that sequencing was incomplete. Across several donors, roughly 5.4% of naive CD4, roughly 3.5% of naive CD8, roughly 2.3% of memory CD4, and over 0.35% of memory CD8 clonotypes were shared. Compared with non-shared clonotypes, clonotypes shared by all four sorted-subset donors had higher generation probabilities.

Using the deep immunoSEQ assay, multiplex PCR amplified TCR CDR3 regions from genomic DNA. Genomic DNA extracted from each cell subset was distributed evenly over all wells of several immunoSEQ 96-well plates, and each plate served as one replicate. For sorted subsets, 200 to 250 ng of genomic DNA, equivalent to 25,000 to 35,000 T cell genomes, went into each replicate PCR. Purified libraries were measured with a Qubit 3.0 fluorometer, size-checked on a Bioanalyzer 2100, and measured again with the KAPA Library Quantification kit. Every immunoSEQ 96-well plate was sequenced on a dedicated single-read 150-cycle Illumina NextSeq 550 flow cell. Turning to the authors' computational methods: Because the immunoSEQ output included only junctional sequences and no quality scores, the filtering could not be the same as the filtering used for full-length reads. Sequences were annotated with PyIR, a Python wrapper for IgBLAST v1.9, and V/J genes and CDR3 were assigned using IMGT germline references. Reads with weak V/J assignments (E-value above 1e-6), missing CDR3, stop codons, out-of-frame junctions, or ambiguous translated residues were removed. V3J clonotypes were defined by identical inferred V gene, J gene, and CDR3 amino acid sequence. Percentage overlap between repertoires was computed as shared unique clonotypes divided by the size of the smaller repertoire. Repertoire richness was assessed with RTK rarefaction, the Chao1 estimator, and Recon v2.1 estimates of unobserved clonotypes. OLGA was used to compute generation probabilities for all TCRbeta clonotypes that the gDNA method yielded from a few donors. What TCRdb holds here is the immuneACCESS table cut down to in-frame rearrangements. Part of the clones is not present; checked against another copy, under half of the missing clones reflect an unresolved V gene, and the others are unexplained. That table furnishes V, J and clone size, whereas the DNA furnished D and trimming. This sample lists around 2.1 million clones; approximately 96% were detected once. The ten largest clones add up to less than 0.15% of the sample.

A word on this clone: Its antigen is still unknown. Base qualities are missing; no much larger clone stands one base away.

In the germline V gene, CDR1 corresponds to MDHEN and CDR2 to SYDVKM. Counted from cysteine to phenylalanine, this CDR3 has 17 amino acids. Of all the DNA, just the CDR3 is kept, 51 bases in frame from base 1. Deletion took 5 bases off V and 1 base off J, with a span of 17 bases between the germline ends. The donors were healthy, HIV-negative adults with no recently reported acute infections or vaccinations. Every donor was a Caucasian adult living in Nashville, Tennessee, USA. CD4+ T cells were enriched by magnetic negative selection, after which naive cells were positively selected on CD45RA and the negative fraction was taken as the memory subset. Blood was collected by leukapheresis, and PBMCs were isolated by Ficoll-Histopaque density gradient centrifugation and then cryopreserved in liquid nitrogen vapor phase. Purity and quantity of every magnetically sorted T cell population were checked by analytical flow cytometry. From each sorted fraction, genomic DNA was isolated and quantified by UV absorbance on a Nanodrop 2000c.

The chain is assembled from TRBV28 and TRBJ1-4; TRBD1 is a weak D gene call, 5 bases matching. The receptor's source is a young man in good health. What was sequenced was naive CD4+ T cells sorted from blood. This sample's cell subset or site label indicates: CD45RA+ positively selected. The CDR3 is CASSPELPGRTNEKLFF. The sequenced DNA is TGTGCCAGCAGTCCCGAACTCCCAGGGAGAACTAATGAAAAACTGTTTTTT.